Listed below are T cell receptor beta chains from one sample, sequenced in a study of identical twins. TCRdb analysed the 5' RACE reads with MiXCR anew, one entry per CDR3 protein. The repertoire holds over 600,000 distinct CDR3 sequences, with 21% as singletons. A further study also used this sample, focusing on T cells expressing NK-cell markers.

Specimen: PBMCs. The receptors shown here come from a woman under 30 in good health. Both conserved end residues are part of each CDR3. Each record gives: J gene, clone size, V gene, D gene, CDR3 DNA, CDR3 protein. The D gene is left open where the match is weak. Not all rows give a size; the values are once, few, many and, for expanded clones, a class.

TRBJ2-2,few,TRBV5-1,-,TGCGCCACCCAGCTCGCGAACACCGGGGAGCTGTTTTTT,CATQLANTGELFF
TRBJ1-1,few,TRBV5-1,-,TGCGCCAGCAGATCAGACAGGAACACTGAAGCTTTCTTT,CASRSDRNTEAFF
TRBJ1-1,-,TRBV12-3/TRBV12-4,-,TGTGCCAGCAGTTTGCGGGTGAAAGCTTTCTTT,CASSLRVKAFF
TRBJ2-1,-,TRBV9,TRBD2,TGTGCCAGCAGCCCACCCTTAGGGACTAGCGGAAGTGAGCAGTTCTTC,CASSPPLGTSGSEQFF
TRBJ1-1,few,TRBV6-1,TRBD1,TGTGCCAGTAAACAGGGGGCGGACACTGAAGCTTTCTTT,CASKQGADTEAFF
TRBJ2-7,-,TRBV12-3/TRBV12-4,-,TGTGCCAGCGGCGAAGGCACGGTAAACTTC,CASGEGTVNF
TRBJ2-7,few,TRBV6-6,-,TGTGCCAGCAGTTGGGACGTGTCCTACGAGCAGTACTTC,CASSWDVSYEQYF
TRBJ2-7,few,TRBV7-7,TRBD2,TGTGCTAGCAGCCGAGCGGGGGGTACCTACGAGCAGTACTTC,CASSRAGGTYEQYF
TRBJ2-7,few,TRBV12-3/TRBV12-4,-,TGTGCCAGCAGTTTTATGTCCTACGAGCAGTACTTC,CASSFMSYEQYF
TRBJ1-2,-,TRBV9,-,TGTGCCAGCAGCCCACTAGAGAGGGCCGGGACATATGGCTACACCTTC,CASSPLERAGTYGYTF
TRBJ2-7,many,TRBV10-2,-,TGCGCCAGCAGTGAGTTTTCTACCCTCTCCTACGAGCAGTACTTC,CASSEFSTLSYEQYF
TRBJ2-4,-,TRBV6-2/TRBV6-3,TRBD1,TGTGCCAGCAGTTTAAACAGGGGGCAGTCGGACATTCAGTACTTC,CASSLNRGQSDIQYF
TRBJ2-7,many,TRBV20-1,TRBD1,TGCAGCGCCGGGACAGGGTCCTACGAGCAGTACTTC,CSAGTGSYEQYF
TRBJ1-1,-,TRBV6-1,-,TGTGCCAGCAGCCTCGTTAGTCTTAGTGAAGCTTTCTTT,CASSLVSLSEAFF
TRBJ1-5,-,TRBV27,-,TGTGCCAGCAGTAAATCGACAGGAGTTAGCAATCAGCCCCAGCATTTT,CASSKSTGVSNQPQHF
TRBJ2-1,-,TRBV6-5,-,TGTGCCAGCAGTTACATGGGGAAGCAGTTCTTC,CASSYMGKQFF
TRBJ2-1,-,TRBV14,-,TGTGCCAGCAGCCGAGAGAGAGTAGCGATCAATGAGCAGTTCTTC,CASSRERVAINEQFF
TRBJ2-6,-,TRBV10-2,TRBD2,TGCGCCAGCGGCCGTAGCGGGTCAACCTCTGGGGCCAACGTCCTGACTTTC,CASGRSGSTSGANVLTF
TRBJ1-4,-,TRBV6-1,-,TGTGCCAGCGGCTCAGGGAATGACAATGAAAAACTGTTTTTT,CASGSGNDNEKLFF
TRBJ2-1,once,TRBV21-1,-,TGTGCCAGCAGCCGACCGGCCCCTAGCCTCACCTACAATGAGCAGTTCTTC,CASSRPAPSLTYNEQFF
TRBJ2-1,once,TRBV5-1,-,TGCGCCAGCAGCTGGGGGGCCGGCTCCTACAATGAGCAGTTCTTC,CASSWGAGSYNEQFF
TRBJ1-5,-,TRBV12-3/TRBV12-4,-,TGTGCCAGCAGTCCCCATCTCATAGGCAATCAGCCCCAGCATTTT,CASSPHLIGNQPQHF
TRBJ2-2,-,TRBV12-3/TRBV12-4,-,TGTGCCAGCAGTTTTAACAGCAACACCGGGGAGCTGTTTTTT,CASSFNSNTGELFF
TRBJ2-1,many,TRBV24-1,-,TGTGCCACCAGCCCCGGGACGGTGGACAATGAGCAGTTCTTC,CATSPGTVDNEQFF
TRBJ2-1,-,TRBV5-5,TRBD2,TGTGCCAGCAGCTTGGGGATAGCGGGAGAGTACGATGAGCAGTTCTTC,CASSLGIAGEYDEQFF
TRBJ1-4,-,TRBV6-5,-,TGTGCCAGCAGCTATTGGGGCGGGGACGAAAAACTGTTTTTT,CASSYWGGDEKLFF
TRBJ1-2,-,TRBV5-1,TRBD1,TGCGCCAGCAGCTTGGGTCGGTTGGACAGGGGATTCATCAACTATGGCTACACCTTC,CASSLGRLDRGFINYGYTF
TRBJ2-1,-,TRBV9,TRBD2,TGTGCCAGCAGCGGGCTGGGTGCTAGCGGGACCAATGAGCAGTTCTTC,CASSGLGASGTNEQFF
TRBJ2-1,-,TRBV5-1,TRBD2,TGCGCCAGCAGCCGAAGTAGCGGGGCTTCCTACAATGAGCAGTTCTTC,CASSRSSGASYNEQFF
TRBJ2-5,-,TRBV5-1,-,TGCGCCAGCAGCTTGGCTGGGCAGGCGGGAGAGACCCAGTACTTC,CASSLAGQAGETQYF
TRBJ2-1,few,TRBV20-1,TRBD1,TGCAGTGCGCAGGCTCGGACAGGGGGCGCCCACAATGAGCAGTTCTTC,CSAQARTGGAHNEQFF
TRBJ1-1,-,TRBV5-1,-,TGCGCCAGCAGATTGCGTTCCAAGGGGACCGAGGCTGAAGCTTTCTTT,CASRLRSKGTEAEAFF
TRBJ2-1,many,TRBV29-1,-,TGCAGCGTCCCTTATAAGGGGAATGAGCAGTTCTTC,CSVPYKGNEQFF
TRBJ2-7,many,TRBV12-3/TRBV12-4,-,TGTGCCAGCAGTTTGGGGGTCCACGAGCAGTACTTC,CASSLGVHEQYF
TRBJ2-1,-,TRBV7-9,TRBD1,TGTGCCAGCAGCACCCGACAGGGCCAGCCCTACAATGAGCAGTTCTTC,CASSTRQGQPYNEQFF
TRBJ2-1,few,TRBV12-3/TRBV12-4,-,TGTGCCATCCTACGCGGGGCTTACAATGAGCAGTTCTTC,CAILRGAYNEQFF
TRBJ2-3,few,TRBV10-3,TRBD2,TGTGCCATCACTGGGACTAGCGGTAGCACAGATACGCAGTATTTT,CAITGTSGSTDTQYF
TRBJ1-1,-,TRBV7-3,-,TGTGCCAGCAGCACGACAGTGAACACTGAAGCTTTCTTT,CASSTTVNTEAFF
TRBJ2-1,once,TRBV24-1,-,TGTGCCACCAGTGATTTCAGCGATGAGCAGTTCTTC,CATSDFSDEQFF
TRBJ1-5,few,TRBV6-1,TRBD1,TGTGCCAGCAGCTGGACAGGCTCTCATCAGCCCCAGCATTTT,CASSWTGSHQPQHF
TRBJ2-1,many,TRBV20-1,-,TGCAGTGCTAGAGATCGGCTAAAGACGGCCAATGAGCAGTTCTTC,CSARDRLKTANEQFF
TRBJ2-7,few,TRBV5-6,TRBD2,TGTGCCAGCAGCGTAGCGGGGGCTCCCTCCTACGAGCAGTACTTC,CASSVAGAPSYEQYF
TRBJ2-7,-,TRBV30,-,TGTGCCTGGAGCAAGGACATTAGGGACGAGCAGTACTTC,CAWSKDIRDEQYF
TRBJ2-1,-,TRBV6-1,-,TGTGCCAGCAATTCCAGACTAGTGTCAAATGAGCAGTTCTTC,CASNSRLVSNEQFF
TRBJ2-2,few,TRBV20-1,TRBD2,TGCAGTGGCCTAGCGGGCCCGAACACCGGGGAGCTGTTTTTT,CSGLAGPNTGELFF
TRBJ2-7,few,TRBV25-1,-,TGTGCCAGCAGTGAACAAGACGGGTATGAGCAGTACTTC,CASSEQDGYEQYF
TRBJ2-1,-,TRBV20-1,TRBD2,TGCAGTGCCGCGCGGGGGACCACCTACAATGAGCAGTTCTTC,CSAARGTTYNEQFF
TRBJ1-1,-,TRBV4-2,-,TGTGCCAGCAGCCAAGACAGGGAACATGAAGCTTTCTTT,CASSQDREHEAFF
TRBJ2-7,-,TRBV7-9,-,TGTGCCAGCAGCCTCCAAAGGGCAGGCGAGCAGTACTTC,CASSLQRAGEQYF
TRBJ2-3,-,TRBV3-1,-,TGTGCCAGCAGCCGCCGTAGTTCGACAGATACGCAGTATTTT,CASSRRSSTDTQYF
TRBJ2-3,-,TRBV12-3/TRBV12-4,-,TGTGCCAGCAGACGACAGTTGAGGGCAGATACGCAGTATTTT,CASRRQLRADTQYF
TRBJ2-1,few,TRBV6-1,TRBD1,TGTGCCAGCAGTCTCGGACAGGGGCCGCCCAATGAGCAGTTCTTC,CASSLGQGPPNEQFF
TRBJ2-3,-,TRBV20-1,TRBD2,TGCAGTGCTAGCGGGGGGGGAGCCCACATCGATACGCAGTATTTT,CSASGGGAHIDTQYF
TRBJ2-7,few,TRBV6-1,TRBD1,TGTGCCAGCAGCCCTGACCTACCGGGACAGGGCTACGAGCAGTACTTC,CASSPDLPGQGYEQYF
TRBJ2-1,many,TRBV11-2,TRBD1,TGTGCCAGCAGCTTAACTTTAGGACAGGGCCTTTACAATGAGCAGTTCTTC,CASSLTLGQGLYNEQFF
TRBJ2-3,few,TRBV18,TRBD2,TGTGCCAGCTCTTCCACTAGCGGGGGCGGGGATACGCAGTATTTT,CASSSTSGGGDTQYF
TRBJ2-3,few,TRBV5-1,TRBD1,TGCGCCAGCAAGGTTCGGACAGGGTTGGAGACAGATACGCAGTATTTT,CASKVRTGLETDTQYF
TRBJ2-7,few,TRBV6-1,-,TGTGCCAGCACCCTCCGGGCAGGGTACGAGCAGTACTTC,CASTLRAGYEQYF
TRBJ1-5,many,TRBV9,-,TGTGCCAGCAGCGTAGGTAGCAATCAGCCCCAGCATTTT,CASSVGSNQPQHF
TRBJ2-7,few,TRBV12-3/TRBV12-4,-,TGTGCCAGCAGCTACTATACTAACGAGCAGTACTTC,CASSYYTNEQYF